The 23 T cell receptor beta chains presented below share a single source sample, sequenced in a study of T cells expressing NK-cell markers. TCRdb reprocessed the 5' RACE reads, with one entry per CDR3 protein and no DNA. This table lists 400,000 or so distinct CDR3 sequences. The sequenced material came from blood T cells: a sorted CD56 or NKG2C T cell subset, CD4+ or CD8+ T cells, or bulk PBMC T cells (not recorded which). The receptors stem from a woman in her forties or fifties in good health.

This chain joins TRBV11-2 and TRBJ2-1. The CDR3 is 14 residues long. CDR1 and CDR2 from the germline V gene are SGHAT and FQNNGV. The CDR3 here is CASSLVKLNGEQFF.

This sequence joins TRBV4-1 and TRBJ2-1; TCRdb calls TRBD2, which cannot be checked without DNA. Germline CDR1 is MGHRA and CDR2 is YSYEKL. The CDR3 totals 15 residues. CDR3 sequence: CASSQGLAGGAEQFF.

The chain links TRBV20-1 to TRBJ2-2; checking the TCRdb D call of TRBD1 is not possible without DNA. The CDR3 contains 14 residues. Germline CDR1 reads DFQATT; CDR2 reads SNEGSKA (reference sequence). CDR3 amino acids: CSANPPGWSGELFF.

The rearrangement joins TRBV6-5 to TRBJ2-3; lacking DNA, the TRBD1 call made by TCRdb goes unchecked. CDR1 and CDR2 from the germline V gene are MNHEY and SVGAGI. The CDR3 consists of 17 residues. The CDR3 region is CASSYSMGEEFRDTQYF.

CDR3 in amino acids: CASRQGLALEGSEQFF. This rearrangement joins TRBV12-3 or TRBV12-4 to TRBJ2-1; the D gene TCRdb calls, TRBD2, cannot be checked with no DNA. CDR3 length: 16 residues.

This chain joins TRBV29-1 and TRBJ2-1; lacking DNA, the TRBD1 call made by TCRdb goes unchecked. This CDR3 is 14 amino acids long. Germline V CDR1 and CDR2: SQVTM, ANQGSEA. The CDR3 sequence is CSVVATRRANEQFF.

V is TRBV14 and J is TRBJ2-2. The CDR3 contains 14 residues. Germline CDR1 SGHDN, CDR2 FVKESK. The CDR3 sequence is CASSQELRTGELFF.

The V and J genes are TRBV28 and TRBJ2-6; the D gene TCRdb calls, TRBD1, cannot be checked with no DNA. CDR1 MDHEN and CDR2 SYDVKM come from the germline V gene. The CDR3 spans 15 residues. The CDR3 loop is CASGGPSSGANVLTF.

This sequence joins TRBV18 and TRBJ2-5; TCRdb indicates TRBD1, and absent DNA this call remains unverified. This CDR3 contains 15 residues. Per the germline V gene, CDR1 is KGHSH and CDR2 is LQKENI. CDR3 residues: CASSPTTGRQETQYF.

The chain couples TRBV4-2 to TRBJ2-3; TCRdb reports TRBD2, a call that lacks DNA to check it against. The CDR3 is made up of 19 amino acids. CDR1 LGHNA and CDR2 YNFKEQ come from the germline V gene. CDR3 region: CASSQDWLSGTSLPDTQYF.

V usage is TRBV2 and J usage is TRBJ2-6; TCRdb's D call, TRBD1, is unchecked because there is no DNA. The CDR3 is 19 amino acids. Per germline, CDR1 SNHLY and CDR2 FYNNEI. CDR3 in amino acids: CASSSLDRGRRSGANVLTF.

The chain links TRBV29-1 to TRBJ1-2; TCRdb names TRBD1, which stays unverified in the absence of DNA. The CDR3 is made up of 15 amino acids. Germline-derived CDR1 and CDR2 are SQVTM and ANQGSEA. The CDR3: CSVNRNQGAGYGYTF.

The chain joins TRBV11-2 to TRBJ2-7; TCRdb's D call of TRBD2 is untestable without DNA. CDR1 and CDR2 from the germline V gene are SGHAT and FQNNGV. The CDR3 contains 14 residues. CDR3 loop: CASSQDSGNYEQYF.

J is TRBJ1-5 and V is TRBV5-1; TCRdb's D call of TRBD1 is untestable without DNA. The length of the CDR3 is 15 residues. CDR1 and CDR2 from the germline V gene are SGHRS and YFSETQ. The chain's CDR3 is CASAPYTGSNQPQHF.

V gene TRBV12-5 combines with J gene TRBJ2-3. Germline CDR1 is LGHNT and CDR2 is FRNRAP. The CDR3 runs 11 residues. This CDR3 is CASGLSDTQYF.

J is TRBJ2-5 and V is TRBV7-9; without DNA, the TCRdb call of TRBD1 cannot be checked. CDR3 length: 13 residues. Germline loops: CDR1 SEHNR, CDR2 FQNEAQ (reference sequence). The CDR3 is CASSQGHIWTQYF. Using reference TRBV7-9 and TRBJ2-5 for the parts outside the CDR3, the full variable domain is DTGVSQNPRHKITKRGQNVTFRCDPISEHNRLYWYRQTLGQGPEFLTYFQNEAQLEKSRLLSDRFSAERPKGSFSTLEIQRTEQGDSAMYLCASSQGHIWTQYFGPGTRLLVL.

The rearrangement links TRBV18 to TRBJ2-7; TCRdb returns TRBD2, unconfirmable since there is no DNA. CDR1 KGHSH and CDR2 LQKENI come from the germline V gene. This CDR3 region has 15 residues. CDR3 in amino acids: CASSPWTSGTYEQYF.

The rearrangement links TRBV11-3 to TRBJ1-6; TCRdb's D call, TRBD1, is unchecked because there is no DNA. Germline V gene sequence: CDR1 SGHNT, CDR2 YENEEA. This CDR3 has 17 residues. CDR3 sequence: CASSWGLPGSYNSPLHF.

The chain couples TRBV3-1 to TRBJ2-1; TCRdb's D call of TRBD1 is untestable without DNA. Germline V gene data show CDR1 as LGHDT and CDR2 as YNNKEL (reference sequence). This CDR3 has 15 amino acids. The CDR3 sequence is CASSQILGGRDEQFF.

The chain recombines TRBV7-9 with TRBJ2-7; TCRdb names TRBD1, which stays unverified in the absence of DNA. Germline V gene lookup returns CDR1 SEHNR and CDR2 FQNEAQ (reference sequence). CDR3 length: 15 residues. CDR3 sequence reads: CASSSADRGGYEQYF. The full variable domain, its missing parts supplied by reference TRBV7-9 and TRBJ2-7, is DTGVSQNPRHKITKRGQNVTFRCDPISEHNRLYWYRQTLGQGPEFLTYFQNEAQLEKSRLLSDRFSAERPKGSFSTLEIQRTEQGDSAMYLCASSSADRGGYEQYFGPGTRLTVT.

V and J are TRBV20-1 and TRBJ2-5; TCRdb proposes TRBD2, but this gene call is untestable without DNA. The germline CDR1 and CDR2 sequences are DFQATT and SNEGSKA (reference sequence). CDR3 length equals 13 residues. The CDR3 sequence: CSARGGPQETQYF.

This chain connects TRBV20-1 to TRBJ1-2; TCRdb proposes TRBD1, but this gene call is untestable without DNA. The CDR3 covers 12 residues. CDR1 and CDR2 from the germline V gene are DFQATT and SNEGSKA (reference sequence). The CDR3 region is CSARDWDTGYTF.

The chain couples TRBV5-1 to TRBJ2-7; checking the TCRdb D call of TRBD2 is not possible without DNA. This CDR3 comprises 17 residues. From germline, CDR1 is SGHRS and CDR2 YFSETQ. CDR3 in amino acids: CASSLDSSGSYPYEQYF.